These 23 T cell receptor beta chains share one sample of origin, sequenced in a study of blood T cell repertoires in COVID-19. Assay: immunoSEQ multiplex PCR; the TCRdb copy retains only in-frame clones and omits some. The data show around 230,000 clones, about nine tenths seen once. The sequencing input was peripheral blood. These receptors originate from a middle-aged man with acute or convalescent COVID-19.

The chain couples TRBV7-9 to TRBJ1-2; the D gene is possibly TRBD1 (6 bases). Trimming took 3 bases from V and 8 from J, leaving 16 bases between them. This CDR3 contains 14 residues. CDR1 and CDR2 from the germline V gene are SEHNR and FQNEAQ (reference sequence). CDR3 nucleotides: TGTGCCAGCAGCTTCCCTGACGGAGGACAGGGCTACACCTTC. It codes for CASSFPDGGQGYTF.

The chain couples TRBV6-1 to TRBJ1-6; D gene uncertain. The germline V gene has CDR1 MNHNS and CDR2 SASEGT. The CDR3 has 16 amino acids. V lost 2 bases to trimming and J lost 0 bases, with 8 bases between them. CDR3 sequence reads: CASSESWSSYNSPLHF. The CDR3 nucleotides read TGTGCCAGCAGTGAAAGCTGGAGCTCCTATAATTCACCCCTCCACTTT.

The V call is TRBV10-1, the J call TRBJ2-5; 7 bases align to TRBD2. Germline V CDR1 and CDR2: WNHNN, SYGVQD (reference sequence). J was trimmed by 2 bases and V by 10 bases; bases with no gene match: 13. This CDR3 is built from 15 residues. The CDR3 sequence: CANSPRGDLQETQYF. The CDR3 DNA reads as TGCGCCAACTCACCTCGGGGGGACCTGCAAGAGACCCAGTACTTC.

This clone was seen a single time. The gene calls are TRBV15 and TRBJ2-1, with D possibly being TRBD2 (7 bases). V was clipped by 5 bases and J by 6 bases, with 20 bases between them. Looked up from germline, CDR1 is LNHNV and CDR2 is YYDKDF (reference sequence). This CDR3 is built from 16 residues. Here the CDR3 reads CATSLMSGGAFNEQFF. The CDR3 bases are TGTGCCACCAGCTTGATGTCGGGGGGCGCATTCAATGAGCAGTTCTTC.

This clone showed up just once. The chain couples TRBV18 to TRBJ1-3; 7 positions match TRBD1. The ends lost 3 bases at V and 1 base at J; junction bases unmatched: 6. Germline V gene sequence: CDR1 KGHSH, CDR2 LQKENI. The CDR3 covers 16 residues. The DNA for the CDR3 is TGTGCCAGCTCACCGTACGACAGGGAGTCTGGAAACACCATATATTTT. Protein sequence: CASSPYDRESGNTIYF.

CDR3 residues: CASSMEVLVYGYTF. The CDR3 DNA is TGTGCCAGTAGTATGGAGGTCCTGGTCTATGGCTACACCTTC. This rearrangement joins TRBV19 to TRBJ1-2; D gene unclear. The CDR3 contains 14 residues. Germline V gene sequence: CDR1 LNHDA, CDR2 SQIVND (reference sequence). The ends were cut back, 3 bases at V and 4 bases at J, with 12 bases in the middle. The whole variable domain, remainder taken from reference TRBV19 and TRBJ1-2, is DGGITQSPKYLFRKEGQNVTLSCEQNLNHDAMYWYRQDPGQGLRLIYYSQIVNDFQKGDIAEGYSVSREKKESFPLTVTSAQKNPTAFYLCASSMEVLVYGYTFGSGTRLTVV.

V and J are TRBV7-3 and TRBJ2-7; 10 bases match TRBD2. The CDR3 consists of 15 residues. CDR1 SGHTA and CDR2 FQGTGA come from the germline V gene. V trimming: 2 bases; J trimming: 0 bases; junction bases outside the gene matches: 1. The CDR3 spells CASSLGLADSYEQYF. As DNA, the CDR3 is TGTGCCAGCAGCTTAGGACTAGCGGACTCCTACGAGCAGTACTTC.

The chain recombines TRBV7-6 with TRBJ2-3, with 15 positions matching TRBD2. Germline V gives CDR1 SGHVS, CDR2 FNYEAQ. The CDR3 totals 17 residues. J lost 6 bases, V lost 1 base, and 5 bases had no gene match. Written as DNA, the CDR3 is TGTGCCAGCAGCTTAGACGGACTAGCGGGGGGGTCGGATACGCAGTATTTT. Translation: CASSLDGLAGGSDTQYF.

CDR3 region: CASSLKQGLSGNTIYF. CDR3 nucleotide sequence: TGTGCCAGCTCCCTGAAACAGGGCTTATCTGGAAACACCATATATTTT. The genes are TRBV18 and TRBJ1-3, with D perhaps TRBD1 (6 bases). Germline V gives CDR1 KGHSH, CDR2 LQKENI. The V gene lost 6 bases and the J gene lost 1 base, with 16 bases spanning the gap. This CDR3 is 16 amino acids long.

There are a few counts of this clone. The chain has TRBV5-6 and TRBJ2-3, with 11 bases identical to TRBD2. V was pared by 5 bases and J by 3 bases, with 8 bases of the junction left unmatched. This CDR3 comprises 16 residues. The germline V gene encodes CDR1 SGHDT and CDR2 YYEEEE. CDR3 bases: TGTGCCAGCAGGAGTAGGGGACTAGCGGTGACAGATACGCAGTATTTT. Translating it yields CASRSRGLAVTDTQYF.

The J gene is TRBJ2-5, the V gene TRBV6-5, with TRBD1 identical over 10 bases. The CDR3 has 15 residues. Germline CDR1 is MNHEY and CDR2 is SVGAGI. V was clipped by 6 bases and J by 2 bases; unmatched bases: 6. The CDR3 nucleotides read TGTGCCAGCAGCCGCGACAGGGGGCGGCAAGAGACCCAGTACTTC. Amino acid sequence: CASSRDRGRQETQYF.

The chain combines TRBV24-1 with TRBJ2-2, with TRBD2 matching 9 bases. Trimming cost V 4 bases and J 6 bases; bases outside gene matches: 14. This CDR3 is built from 18 residues. Germline CDR1 and CDR2: KGHDR and SFDVKD. CDR3 in amino acids: CATSEEGFLAGSSGELFF. For the CDR3, the DNA is TGTGCCACCAGTGAGGAGGGCTTTCTAGCGGGATCCTCCGGGGAGCTGTTTTTT.

This clone was counted once. The chain uses TRBV10-2 and TRBJ1-2; D is possibly TRBD1 (6 bases). Germline V gene lookup returns CDR1 WSHSY and CDR2 SAAADI. The CDR3 has 15 amino acids. With 5 bases removed from V and 4 bases from J, the gap between germline ends came to 17 bases. The CDR3 loop reads CASSFLETGSYGYTF. CDR3 nucleotides: TGCGCCAGCAGTTTCCTAGAAACAGGGTCCTATGGCTACACCTTC.

This clone has a single count. V and J are TRBV3-1 (or the pseudogene TRBV3-2) and TRBJ1-1; TRBD1 matches 8 bases. The trim removed 5 bases at V and 8 bases at J, leaving 13 bases unmatched. CDR1 is LGHDT, CDR2 YNNKEL, per germline (reference sequence). CDR3 length: 15 residues. CDR3 nucleotides: TGTGCCAGCAGCTACAGGGGGTCCGGGATCCAGGAAGCTTTCTTT. Protein sequence: CASSYRGSGIQEAFF.

This clone was detected once. This chain's CDR3 is CASSSQGIYGYTF. For the CDR3, the DNA is TGTGCCAGCAGTTCACAGGGGATATATGGCTACACCTTC. J is TRBJ1-2 and V is TRBV27; 7 nucleotides align to TRBD1. Trimming took 4 bases from V and 5 from J; bases not matched to a gene: 4. From germline, CDR1 is MNHEY and CDR2 SMNVEV (reference sequence). This CDR3 has 13 amino acids.

For the CDR3, the DNA is TGTGCCAGCAGCTTCCCCGTTCAGTACTCTGGAAACACCATATATTTT. This gives the protein CASSFPVQYSGNTIYF. V is TRBV7-9 and J is TRBJ1-3; D is ambiguous. This CDR3 contains 16 residues. Germline lookup yields CDR1 SEHNR and CDR2 FQNEAQ (reference sequence). V lost 3 bases to trimming and J lost 0 bases, with 12 bases between them.

This chain links TRBV5-5 with TRBJ1-1, with D unresolved. The length of the CDR3 is 13 residues. V dropped 2 bases and J dropped 5 bases, with 10 bases sitting between them. Germline-derived CDR1 and CDR2 are SGHKS and YYEKEE (reference sequence). The CDR3 nucleotides are TGTGCCAGCAGCTTCGGAGTCGGGACTGAAGCTTTCTTT. Encoded protein: CASSFGVGTEAFF. The full variable domain, rest sourced from reference TRBV5-5 and TRBJ1-1, is DAGVTQSPTHLIKTRGQQVTLRCSPISGHKSVSWYQQVLGQGPQFIFQYYEKEERGRGNFPDRFSARQFPNYSSELNVNALLLGDSALYLCASSFGVGTEAFFGQGTRLTVV.

The chain links TRBV5-1 to TRBJ1-2; D is uncertain. V gave up 0 bases and J gave up 8 bases, with 8 bases separating them. CDR1 is SGHRS, CDR2 YFSETQ, per germline. The CDR3 contains 12 residues. The CDR3 nucleotides read TGCGCCAGCAGCTTGGCGGGTACGGGCTACACCTTC. Translating gives CASSLAGTGYTF. Full variable domain (outside the CDR3, taken from reference TRBV5-1 and TRBJ1-2): KAGVTQTPRYLIKTRGQQVTLSCSPISGHRSVSWYQQTPGQGLQFLFEYFSETQRNKGNFPGRFSGRQFSNSRSEMNVSTLELGDSALYLCASSLAGTGYTFGSGTRLTVV.

This rearrangement joins TRBV11-2 to TRBJ1-3, with TRBD1 identical over 8 bases. The CDR3 spans 16 residues. After removal of 5 bases from V and 1 base from J, the junction contained 7 bases not matched to a gene. Germline CDR1 and CDR2: SGHAT and FQNNGV. In nucleotides, the CDR3 is TGTGCCAGCAGCAGATATACAGGGGGGTCTGGAAACACCATATATTTT. Protein sequence: CASSRYTGGSGNTIYF.

The genes are TRBV19 and TRBJ2-1; TRBD2 is a possible D gene (5 bases). The CDR3 has 14 residues. The V gene's germline CDR1 is LNHDA and CDR2 SQIVND (reference sequence). V was cut by 1 base and J by 3 bases, with 7 bases left in between. The CDR3 protein is CASSIAGVYNEQFF. The CDR3 DNA reads TGTGCCAGTAGTATAGCCGGGGTCTACAATGAGCAGTTCTTC.

The J gene is TRBJ2-7, the V gene TRBV18; 7 bases agree with TRBD1. CDR3 length equals 16 residues. The V segment lost 3 bases and the J segment 12 bases; nucleotides outside the gene matches: 20. CDR1 and CDR2 from the germline V gene are KGHSH and LQKENI. In DNA, the CDR3 is TGTGCCAGCTCACCGCAATCCGGGACAGCACAATACCGTCCGTACTTC. Translated, it gives CASSPQSGTAQYRPYF.

The gene calls are TRBV6-5 and TRBJ2-1, with D possibly being TRBD1 (5 bases). Germline V CDR1 and CDR2: MNHEY, SVGAGI. CDR3 size: 15 residues. The V end lost 2 bases, the J end lost 2 bases, and 10 bases lay between the germline ends. Here the CDR3 reads CASSYDRPTYNEQFF. The CDR3 coding sequence is TGTGCCAGCAGTTACGACAGACCCACCTACAATGAGCAGTTCTTC.

The chain employs TRBV5-1 and TRBJ2-1; D perhaps matches TRBD2 (5 bases). The ends were cut back, 1 base at V and 0 bases at J, with 5 bases in the middle. The CDR3 runs 14 residues. Germline CDR1 and CDR2: SGHRS and YFSETQ. In DNA form, the CDR3 reads TGCGCCAGCAGCTTGAGCGGCTCCTACAATGAGCAGTTCTTC. This encodes CASSLSGSYNEQFF.